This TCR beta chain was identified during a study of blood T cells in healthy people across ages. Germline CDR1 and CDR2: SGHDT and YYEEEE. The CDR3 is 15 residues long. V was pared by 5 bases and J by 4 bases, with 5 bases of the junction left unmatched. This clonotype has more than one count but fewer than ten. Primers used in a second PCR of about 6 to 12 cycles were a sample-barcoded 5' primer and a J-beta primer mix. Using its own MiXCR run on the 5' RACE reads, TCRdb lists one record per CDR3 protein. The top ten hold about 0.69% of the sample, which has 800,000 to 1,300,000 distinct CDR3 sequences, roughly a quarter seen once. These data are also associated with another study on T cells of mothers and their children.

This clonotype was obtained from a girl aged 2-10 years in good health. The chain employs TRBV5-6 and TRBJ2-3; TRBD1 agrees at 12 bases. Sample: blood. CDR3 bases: TGTGCCAGCAGGGCCGGGACAGGGGGCGCAGATACGCAGTATTTT. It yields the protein CASRAGTGGADTQYF.